This T cell receptor beta chain derives from a study of T cells after posttransplantation cyclophosphamide. Germline trimming cut 10 bases from V and 10 bases from J; bases unmatched to any gene: 17. Germline V lookup: CDR1 MNHEY, CDR2 SVGAGI. This CDR3 region has 15 residues. Study-wide results and caveats: Skin or GI-infiltrating T cells shared few TRB sequences with blood. Recipient CMV seropositivity and CMV reactivation strongly tracked TRB clonality. Donor-recipient repertoire similarity was low at 1-2 months, rising over year one.

Cyclophosphamide on days +3 and +4 followed busulfan-fludarabine conditioning and a marrow graft. Using immunoSEQ multiplex PCR, the repertoire was profiled, and TCRdb retains in-frame clones only, with some absent. The table has 42,000 or so clones, about nine tenths seen once. This clone was observed once. Its matching antigen is unknown. This clonotype was sampled from a male patient in his sixties or seventies who received an allogeneic stem cell transplant from a related donor and was CMV-positive. Among the T cells, some may be from the graft donor. Source: PBMCs, taken around 67 days after allogeneic stem cell transplant with posttransplant cyclophosphamide. This chain connects TRBV6-5 to TRBJ2-1; TRBD2 aligns across 9 bases. The CDR3 protein is CATKPGGGDPREQFF. In DNA form, the CDR3 reads TGTGCCACCAAGCCGGGCGGGGGGGACCCACGGGAGCAGTTCTTC.